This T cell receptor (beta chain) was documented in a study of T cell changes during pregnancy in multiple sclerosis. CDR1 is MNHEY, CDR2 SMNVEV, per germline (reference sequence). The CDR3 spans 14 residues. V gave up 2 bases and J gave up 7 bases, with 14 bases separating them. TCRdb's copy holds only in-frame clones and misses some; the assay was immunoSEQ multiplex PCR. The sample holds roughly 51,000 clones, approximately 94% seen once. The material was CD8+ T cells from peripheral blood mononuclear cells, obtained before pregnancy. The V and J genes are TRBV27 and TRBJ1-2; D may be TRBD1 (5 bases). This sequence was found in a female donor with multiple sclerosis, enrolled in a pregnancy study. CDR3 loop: CASSLRPDISGYTF. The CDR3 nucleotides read TGTGCCAGCAGTTTAAGGCCGGACATTTCTGGCTACACCTTC.